The 14 T cell receptor beta chains listed next were all sequenced from one sample in a study of T cell responses to AZD1222 COVID-19 vaccine. Profiling relied on immunoSEQ multiplex PCR, and the TCRdb table lists in-frame clones only, not all of them. The sample shows 130,000 or so clones, more than 85% of them seen only once. The sequences come from peripheral blood, collected on day 0 of AZD1222 vaccination. These receptors all come from an adult in good health.

Details on this clone: The junction shows a germline mismatch at one end, possibly a read error. The V call is TRBV7-2, the J call TRBJ1-1, with 9 nucleotides matching TRBD1. From germline, CDR1 is SGHTA and CDR2 FQGNSA. The CDR3 runs to 13 residues. CDR3 sequence reads: CASSKEQGADAFF. The CDR3 region has the DNA TGTGCCAGCAGCAAGGAACAGGGGGCTGACGCTTTCTTT. The whole variable domain, filled in from reference TRBV7-2 and TRBJ1-1, reads GAGVSQSPSNKVTEKGKDVELRCDPISGHTALYWYRQSLGQGLEFLIYFQGNSAPDKSGLPSDRFSAERTGGSVSTLTIQRTQQEDSAVYLCASSKEQGADAFFGQGTRLTVV.

The V gene is TRBV6-5, the J gene TRBJ1-1; D ambiguous. The germline gives CDR1 MNHEY, CDR2 SVGAGI. V shed 7 bases and J shed 5 bases, with 17 bases lying between them. This CDR3 has 14 amino acids. For the CDR3, the DNA is TGTGCCAGCAACCAAGCCCGGAGGGAGACTGAAGCTTTCTTT. Its protein is CASNQARRETEAFF.

The chain joins TRBV2 to TRBJ1-5; no reliable D call. From germline, CDR1 is SNHLY and CDR2 FYNNEI. The V and J ends lost 1 base and 6 bases respectively, with 10 bases between them. The CDR3 has 14 residues. CDR3 in DNA: TGTGCCAGCAGTGAAGGCATGCGGCGTCAGCCCCAGCATTTT. Translating gives CASSEGMRRQPQHF.

The V call is TRBV23-1, the J call TRBJ2-7, with TRBD2 matching 14 bases. TRBV23-1 is classed as an ORF, of uncertain function. V shed 0 bases and J 5 bases; nucleotides not matched to a gene: 15. This CDR3 is built from 20 residues. CDR3: CASSQSGGLAGGKKSHEQYF. In nucleotides, the CDR3 is TGCGCCAGCAGTCAATCGGGCGGACTAGCGGGAGGTAAAAAATCCCACGAGCAGTACTTC.

V gene TRBV7-2 combines with J gene TRBJ1-1; a possible D gene is TRBD1 (6 bases). V was clipped by 7 bases and J by 1 base, with 16 bases between them. Germline CDR1 reads SGHTA; CDR2 reads FQGNSA. The CDR3 has 15 residues. In DNA form, the CDR3 reads TGTGCCAGCACCATTAGCGGGGGCCAGAACACTGAAGCTTTCTTT. Translated: CASTISGGQNTEAFF.

CDR3 DNA sequence: TGTGCCAGTAGTATGTTCGACCTCTCTTTCTTT. Its protein product is CASSMFDLSFF. The chain recombines TRBV19 with TRBJ1-1; D call uncertain. The CDR3 consists of 11 residues. V was shortened by 3 bases and J by 12 bases, with 11 bases between the two germline ends. Germline CDR1 is LNHDA and CDR2 is SQIVND (reference sequence). The full variable domain, completed using reference TRBV19 and TRBJ1-1, is DGGITQSPKYLFRKEGQNVTLSCEQNLNHDAMYWYRQDPGQGLRLIYYSQIVNDFQKGDIAEGYSVSREKKESFPLTVTSAQKNPTAFYLCASSMFDLSFFGQGTRLTVV.

The chain carries TRBV11-2 and TRBJ2-2; D may be TRBD1 or TRBD2 (5 bases each). Between the trimmed V and J ends, which lost 8 bases and 2 bases, there was a span of 12 bases. This CDR3 is 14 amino acids long. Germline V gives CDR1 SGHAT, CDR2 FQNNGV. CDR3 DNA: TGTGCCAGCGCCCGGGGCCCTAACACCGGGGAGCTGTTTTTT. Protein product: CASARGPNTGELFF. Full variable domain (rest looked up from reference TRBV11-2 and TRBJ2-2): EAGVAQSPRYKIIEKRQSVAFWCNPISGHATLYWYQQILGQGPKLLIQFQNNGVVDDSQLPKDRFSAERLKGVDSTLKIQPAKLEDSAVYLCASARGPNTGELFFGEGSRLTVL.

V and J are TRBV6-2 or TRBV6-3 and TRBJ1-3, with 8 bases aligning to TRBD1. Germline CDR1 MNHEY, CDR2 SVGEGT. Losses at the gene ends were 2 bases for V and 0 bases for J; bases not matched to a gene: 12. The CDR3 length is 19 residues. Written as DNA, the CDR3 is TGTGCCAGCAGTTACCTGCCGGGACAGGTCCGGAGCTCTGGAAACACCATATATTTT. It yields the protein CASSYLPGQVRSSGNTIYF.

The gene calls are TRBV9 and TRBJ1-2; no definite D call. Looked up from germline, CDR1 is SGDLS and CDR2 is YYNGEE. CDR3 size: 16 residues. V lost 6 bases, J lost 4 bases, and 22 bases lay in between. The CDR3 loop is CASTIIDRPRGYGYTF. For the CDR3, the DNA is TGTGCCAGCACCATAATCGATAGGCCCCGTGGCTATGGCTACACCTTC.

The chain employs TRBV28 and TRBJ1-4, with 7 bases fitting TRBD1. Germline lookup yields CDR1 MDHEN and CDR2 SYDVKM. V lost 2 bases, J lost 6 bases, and 6 bases stayed unmatched. The CDR3 runs 15 residues. The CDR3 DNA sequence: TGTGCCAGCAGTTTAATAGACAGGGCGTATGAAAAACTGTTTTTT. It codes for CASSLIDRAYEKLFF.

The V gene is TRBV7-3, the J gene TRBJ2-5; D is perhaps TRBD1 or TRBD2 (5 bases each). V shed 5 bases and J shed 4 bases, with 17 bases lying between them. CDR1 SGHTA and CDR2 FQGTGA come from the germline V gene. This CDR3 comprises 15 residues. CDR3 region: CASSQGRLAGETQYF. CDR3 bases: TGTGCCAGCAGCCAGGGTCGGCTAGCAGGAGAGACCCAGTACTTC.

This rearrangement joins TRBV4-2 to TRBJ2-3; 10 positions agree with TRBD2. Germline CDR1 LGHNA, CDR2 YNFKEQ. V dropped 3 bases and J dropped 1; count of bases not matched to a gene: 4. The CDR3 loop spans 16 amino acids. CDR3 residues: CASSQVGTSGTDTQYF. The CDR3 coding sequence is TGTGCCAGCAGCCAGGTCGGGACTAGCGGCACAGATACGCAGTATTTT.

The V gene is TRBV28, the J gene TRBJ2-7; perhaps TRBD2 as D (5 bases). Germline assignment: CDR1 MDHEN and CDR2 SYDVKM. This CDR3 has 15 amino acids. V gave up 6 bases and J gave up 3 bases, with 18 bases separating them. The CDR3 nucleotides read TGTGCCAGCAGCACCCCGGACTTGCCGGGCTACGAGCAGTACTTC. Protein product: CASSTPDLPGYEQYF.

The sample holds one count of this clone. The same CDR3 can be traced to other DNA sequences in this sample. This chain uses TRBV5-1 with TRBJ1-2, with 9 bases that match TRBD1. Germline V gene sequence: CDR1 SGHRS, CDR2 YFSETQ. The CDR3 sequence is 15 residues long. V shed 0 bases and J 2 bases; nucleotides not matched to a gene: 2. DNA of the CDR3: TGCGCCAGCAGCTTGGACGACAGGGGGAACTATGGCTACACCTTC. Residues: CASSLDDRGNYGYTF.